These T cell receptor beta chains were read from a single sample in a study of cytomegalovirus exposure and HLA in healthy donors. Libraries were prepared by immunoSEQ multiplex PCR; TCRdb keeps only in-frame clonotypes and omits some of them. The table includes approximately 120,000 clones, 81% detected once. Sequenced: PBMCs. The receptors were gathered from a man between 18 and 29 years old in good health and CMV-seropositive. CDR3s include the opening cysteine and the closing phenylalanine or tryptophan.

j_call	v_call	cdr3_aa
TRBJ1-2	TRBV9	CASSGDLGGGYTF
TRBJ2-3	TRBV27	CASSSSTNHTDTQYF
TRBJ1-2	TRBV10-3	CAISEQQGYTF
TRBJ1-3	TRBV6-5	CASSETGSGNTIYF
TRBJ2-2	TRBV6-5	CASSRGGVNTGELFF
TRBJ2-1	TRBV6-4	CASSDSEGDPPLFYNEQFF
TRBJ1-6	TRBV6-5	CASSRTGQGDSPLHF
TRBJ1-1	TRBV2	CASERGQLNTEAFF
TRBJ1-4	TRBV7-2	CASRRTTGLHEKLFF
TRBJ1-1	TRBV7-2	CASSLTFSNTEAFF
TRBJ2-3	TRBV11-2	CASSFFSGRGNTDTQYF
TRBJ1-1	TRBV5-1	CASSLDGRAFF
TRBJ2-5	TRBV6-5	CASMFRETQYF
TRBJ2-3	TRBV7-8	CASQGVLGTDTQYF
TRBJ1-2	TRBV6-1	CASSTAGQGVYGYTF
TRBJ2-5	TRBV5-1	CASSGRWDRGQETQYF
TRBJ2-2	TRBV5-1	CASSQDGQENTGELFF
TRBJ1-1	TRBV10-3	CAISPDRANTEAFF
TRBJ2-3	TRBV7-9	CASSLEQASDTQYF
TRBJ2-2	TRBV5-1	CASSSAGDGELFF
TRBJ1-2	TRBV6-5	CASSPGYGPYGYTF
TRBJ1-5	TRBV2	CASSVIEGNQPQHF
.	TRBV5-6	CASSLGEGFIFEQYF
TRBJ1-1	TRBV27	CASSLLGGGTEAFF
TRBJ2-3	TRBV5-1	CASSLASGSRTDTQYF
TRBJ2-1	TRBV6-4	CASSDSRDRGPGDEQFF
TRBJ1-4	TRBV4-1	CASSQEPKGELFF
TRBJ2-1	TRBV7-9	CASTTSGRATDEQFF
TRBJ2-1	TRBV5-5	CASSFGLGGGGSLNEQFF
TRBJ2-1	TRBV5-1	CASSPAGVQGEQFF
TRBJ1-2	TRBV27	CASSKNRGPGYTF
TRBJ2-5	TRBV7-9	CASSRGLAAYLQETQYF
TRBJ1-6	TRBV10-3	CAISESGGRAGSPLHF